The rows below give T cell receptor beta chains drawn from one sample of a study of blood T cells in healthy people across ages. TCRdb reprocessed the 5' RACE reads via MiXCR and lists one record per CDR3 protein. The sample contains more than 1,400,000 distinct CDR3 sequences, about 40% of which appear only once. Sequencing input: blood. The receptors come from a young woman in good health. Both conserved end residues are part of each CDR3. D genes are given only for firm matches. Size tells how often a clone was seen (once, few, many) or the class of an expanded clone, and some rows leave it out.

V gene: TRBV20-1
D gene: TRBD1
clone size: .
J gene: TRBJ1-5
CDR3 protein: CSAPDQGQGPYSNQPQHF
CDR3 DNA: TGCAGTGCCCCCGACCAGGGACAGGGTCCCTATAGCAATCAGCCCCAGCATTTT

V gene: TRBV14
D gene: .
clone size: .
J gene: TRBJ2-3
CDR3 protein: CAGSQWADRDTQYF
CDR3 DNA: TGTGCCGGCAGCCAATGGGCGGATCGAGATACGCAGTATTTT

V gene: TRBV6-4
D gene: TRBD2
clone size: few
J gene: TRBJ2-3
CDR3 protein: CASSEAAGGGTDTQYF
CDR3 DNA: TGTGCCAGCAGTGAGGCAGCGGGAGGGGGCACAGATACGCAGTATTTT

V gene: TRBV6-2/TRBV6-3
D gene: TRBD2
clone size: few
J gene: TRBJ2-1
CDR3 protein: CASSYRGGGHNEQFF
CDR3 DNA: TGTGCCAGCAGTTACCGGGGGGGCGGCCACAATGAGCAGTTCTTC

V gene: TRBV12-3/TRBV12-4
D gene: TRBD1
clone size: many
J gene: TRBJ1-2
CDR3 protein: CASSLEQGASYGYTF
CDR3 DNA: TGTGCCAGCAGTTTAGAACAGGGGGCGAGTTATGGCTACACCTTC

V gene: TRBV2
D gene: .
clone size: .
J gene: TRBJ1-2
CDR3 protein: CASSLDSGSYGYTF
CDR3 DNA: TGTGCCAGCAGCCTAGATTCAGGGAGTTATGGCTACACCTTC

V gene: TRBV4-1
D gene: TRBD1
clone size: .
J gene: TRBJ1-6
CDR3 protein: CASSQGDREISPPHF
CDR3 DNA: TGCGCCAGCAGCCAAGGGGACAGAGAGATTTCACCCCCCCACTTT

V gene: TRBV5-1
D gene: .
clone size: .
J gene: TRBJ2-5
CDR3 protein: CASRSTVSETQYF
CDR3 DNA: TGCGCCAGTAGAAGTACAGTATCGGAGACCCAGTACTTC

V gene: TRBV11-1
D gene: TRBD2
clone size: .
J gene: TRBJ2-4
CDR3 protein: CASSEGLVHIQYF
CDR3 DNA: TGTGCCAGCAGCGAAGGACTAGTCCACATTCAGTACTTC

V gene: TRBV20-1
D gene: .
clone size: few
J gene: TRBJ2-5
CDR3 protein: CVASSGSETQYF
CDR3 DNA: TGCGTAGCCTCGTCGGGGTCAGAGACCCAGTACTTC

V gene: TRBV3-1
D gene: .
clone size: .
J gene: TRBJ1-2
CDR3 protein: CASSPEVMSGYTF
CDR3 DNA: TGTGCCAGCAGCCCGGAGGTTATGTCAGGCTACACCTTC

V gene: TRBV27
D gene: .
clone size: .
J gene: TRBJ1-2
CDR3 protein: CASSLSGDGGYTF
CDR3 DNA: TGTGCCAGCAGTTTATCGGGAGACGGTGGCTACACCTTC

V gene: TRBV12-3/TRBV12-4
D gene: TRBD1
clone size: .
J gene: TRBJ1-5
CDR3 protein: CASSLTGVLFQPQHF
CDR3 DNA: TGTGCCAGCAGCCTAACAGGGGTTTTGTTTCAGCCCCAGCATTTT

V gene: TRBV13
D gene: .
clone size: .
J gene: TRBJ2-4
CDR3 protein: CASSHRGDKNIQYF
CDR3 DNA: TGCGCCAGCTCCCATCGAGGGGACAAAAACATTCAGTACTTC

V gene: TRBV9
D gene: .
clone size: few
J gene: TRBJ2-1
CDR3 protein: CASNGGSYNEQFF
CDR3 DNA: TGTGCCAGCAACGGGGGCTCCTACAATGAGCAGTTCTTC

V gene: TRBV12-3/TRBV12-4
D gene: .
clone size: .
J gene: TRBJ1-4
CDR3 protein: CASSLYEGLFF
CDR3 DNA: TGTGCCAGCAGTTTATATGAGGGGCTGTTTTTT

V gene: TRBV27
D gene: .
clone size: once
J gene: TRBJ2-1
CDR3 protein: CASSLSAKSSYNEQFF
CDR3 DNA: TGTGCCAGCAGTTTATCCGCTAAATCCTCCTACAATGAGCAGTTCTTC

V gene: TRBV6-1
D gene: TRBD2
clone size: .
J gene: TRBJ2-3
CDR3 protein: CASSHPGTSGRPDTQYF
CDR3 DNA: TGTGCCAGCAGCCACCCCGGGACTAGCGGGAGACCAGATACGCAGTATTTT

V gene: TRBV29-1
D gene: .
clone size: few
J gene: TRBJ2-7
CDR3 protein: CSVEDRAGAGDEQYF
CDR3 DNA: TGCAGCGTTGAAGATCGGGCAGGGGCTGGGGACGAGCAGTACTTC

V gene: TRBV3-1
D gene: .
clone size: few
J gene: TRBJ1-4
CDR3 protein: CASSQRLGSTNEKLFF
CDR3 DNA: TGTGCCAGCAGCCAGAGACTAGGGTCAACTAATGAAAAACTGTTTTTT

V gene: TRBV25-1
D gene: .
clone size: .
J gene: TRBJ2-1
CDR3 protein: CASSDIREQFF
CDR3 DNA: TGTGCCAGCAGTGATATACGTGAGCAGTTCTTC

V gene: TRBV5-1
D gene: .
clone size: once
J gene: TRBJ2-5
CDR3 protein: CASTTPGLQETQYF
CDR3 DNA: TGCGCCAGCACAACTCCGGGATTACAAGAGACCCAGTACTTC

V gene: TRBV6-1
D gene: .
clone size: few
J gene: TRBJ1-4
CDR3 protein: CASSEFQTDLLFF
CDR3 DNA: TGTGCCAGCAGTGAATTTCAGACAGACCTACTGTTTTTT

V gene: TRBV27
D gene: .
clone size: .
J gene: TRBJ1-2
CDR3 protein: CASRRGGGTYGYTF
CDR3 DNA: TGTGCCAGCAGGCGGGGAGGTGGGACCTATGGCTACACCTTC

V gene: TRBV6-2/TRBV6-3
D gene: .
clone size: .
J gene: TRBJ1-2
CDR3 protein: CASSVQVNYGYTF
CDR3 DNA: TGTGCCAGCAGTGTACAGGTTAACTATGGCTACACCTTC

V gene: TRBV5-6
D gene: .
clone size: once
J gene: TRBJ2-1
CDR3 protein: CASRALADTYNEQFF
CDR3 DNA: TGTGCCAGCAGGGCGTTAGCGGATACCTACAATGAGCAGTTCTTC

V gene: TRBV12-3/TRBV12-4
D gene: .
clone size: .
J gene: TRBJ2-5
CDR3 protein: CASRTGQGTQYF
CDR3 DNA: TGTGCCAGCAGGACCGGCCAGGGGACCCAGTACTTC

V gene: TRBV29-1
D gene: TRBD2
clone size: few
J gene: TRBJ2-4
CDR3 protein: CSGTSGSHEQYF
CDR3 DNA: TGCAGCGGGACTAGCGGGAGCCATGAGCAGTACTTC

V gene: TRBV20-1
D gene: TRBD2
clone size: .
J gene: TRBJ2-1
CDR3 protein: CSAKGTTPAHEQFF
CDR3 DNA: TGCAGTGCTAAAGGGACTACCCCGGCCCATGAGCAGTTCTTC

V gene: TRBV10-3
D gene: .
clone size: few
J gene: TRBJ2-1
CDR3 protein: CAISETGYNEQFF
CDR3 DNA: TGTGCCATCAGTGAGACAGGATACAATGAGCAGTTCTTC

V gene: TRBV29-1
D gene: .
clone size: .
J gene: TRBJ2-5
CDR3 protein: CSVGDGRGAIRETQYF
CDR3 DNA: TGCAGCGTTGGAGACGGTCGGGGGGCGATTCGGGAGACCCAGTACTTC

V gene: TRBV27
D gene: .
clone size: .
J gene: TRBJ1-5
CDR3 protein: CASSLSRDGSFHSNQPQHF
CDR3 DNA: TGTGCCAGCAGTTTATCGAGGGACGGCAGTTTCCATAGCAATCAGCCCCAGCATTTT